The 32 T cell receptor beta chains reported below all come from one sample, sequenced in a study of blood T cell repertoires in COVID-19. Generated by immunoSEQ multiplex PCR, the TCRdb table keeps only in-frame clones and is missing some. The sample carries 200,000 or so clones, approximately 90% recorded once. The specimen was peripheral blood. These receptor sequences come from a man in his forties or fifties with acute or convalescent COVID-19.

V and J are TRBV5-1 and TRBJ2-3, with TRBD1 matching over 8 bases. The germline gives CDR1 SGHRS, CDR2 YFSETQ. This CDR3 contains 15 residues. Losses at the gene ends were 0 bases for V and 0 bases for J; bases not matched to a gene: 0. CDR3 loop: CASSLDRGSTDTQYF. CDR3 sequence (DNA): TGCGCCAGCAGCTTGGACAGGGGGAGCACAGATACGCAGTATTTT.

V usage is TRBV5-1 and J usage is TRBJ2-1; 10 bases map to TRBD2. This CDR3 contains 16 residues. The V and J ends lost 5 bases and 2 bases, in that order; junction bases with no gene match: 7. Germline values: CDR1 SGHRS, CDR2 YFSETQ. This CDR3 is CASSPVSGGTYNEQFF. In nucleotides, the CDR3 is TGCGCCAGCAGTCCCGTTAGCGGGGGGACCTACAATGAGCAGTTCTTC.

The V and J genes are TRBV25-1 and TRBJ2-5, with TRBD2 matching 10 bases. CDR3 length: 16 residues. The V and J ends lost 2 bases and 2 bases, in that order; junction bases with no gene match: 5. CDR1 MGHDK and CDR2 SYGVNS come from the germline V gene. The CDR3 DNA reads as TGTGCCAGCAGTGAAGGGCTAGCGGGGGCACAAGAGACCCAGTACTTC. Its translation is CASSEGLAGAQETQYF.

The CDR3 here is CASSLHQLSNQPQHF. The CDR3 DNA is TGTGCCAGCAGTTTACACCAACTTAGCAATCAGCCCCAGCATTTT. V and J are TRBV28 and TRBJ1-5; D gene ambiguous. The CDR3 totals 15 residues. Trimming took off 2 bases at V and 0 bases at J, with 8 bases between the two ends. Germline CDR1 is MDHEN and CDR2 is SYDVKM. Supplemented by reference TRBV28 and TRBJ1-5, the full variable domain reads DVKVTQSSRYLVKRTGEKVFLECVQDMDHENMFWYRQDPGLGLRLIYFSYDVKMKEKGDIPEGYSVSREKKERFSLILESASTNQTSMYLCASSLHQLSNQPQHFGDGTRLSIL.

The genes are TRBV12-3 or TRBV12-4 and TRBJ2-7; D not resolved. The V and J ends lost 4 bases and 5 bases respectively, with 6 bases between them. The CDR3 covers 11 residues. DNA of the CDR3: TGTGCCAGCAGTTCCTTTGACGAGCAGTACTTC. Its translation is CASSSFDEQYF.

The chain couples TRBV9 to TRBJ2-7; 11 nucleotides agree with TRBD2. Trimming removed 0 bases from V and 3 bases from J; junction bases left unmatched: 5. CDR3 size: 16 residues. CDR1 and CDR2 from the germline V gene are SGDLS and YYNGEE. The chain's CDR3 is CASSVEASGGIYEQYF. The CDR3 DNA is TGTGCCAGCAGCGTAGAGGCTAGCGGGGGGATCTACGAGCAGTACTTC.

The chain recombines TRBV7-3 with TRBJ1-1, with 10 bases fitting TRBD1. The CDR3 consists of 16 residues. CDR1 is SGHTA, CDR2 FQGTGA, per germline. V lost 5 bases, J lost 4 bases, and 10 bases stayed unmatched. CDR3 residues: CASSPGPRTGGTEAFF. Here the CDR3 DNA reads TGTGCCAGCAGCCCCGGCCCCCGGACAGGGGGCACTGAAGCTTTCTTT. Based on the CDR3 plus reference TRBV7-3 and TRBJ1-1, the full variable domain is GAGVSQTPSNKVTEKGKYVELRCDPISGHTALYWYRQSLGQGPEFLIYFQGTGAADDSGLPNDRFFAVRPEGSVSTLKIQRTERGDSAVYLCASSPGPRTGGTEAFFGQGTRLTVV.

V gene TRBV11-3 combines with J gene TRBJ1-1, with 11 bases aligning to TRBD1. The CDR3 loop spans 15 amino acids. V shed 4 bases, J shed 5 bases, and the junction held 6 bases outside the gene matches. From germline, CDR1 is SGHNT and CDR2 YENEEA. CDR3 nucleotide sequence: TGTGCCAGCAGCTCCGGACAGGGGGCGGATACTGAAGCTTTCTTT. This translates into CASSSGQGADTEAFF. The complete variable domain, with remaining parts taken from reference TRBV11-3 and TRBJ1-1, reads EAGVVQSPRYKIIEKKQPVAFWCNPISGHNTLYWYLQNLGQGPELLIRYENEEAVDDSQLPKDRFSAERLKGVDSTLKIQPAELGDSAVYLCASSSGQGADTEAFFGQGTRLTVV.

The gene calls are TRBV5-6 and TRBJ2-3; 9 bases fit TRBD1. CDR3 length equals 17 residues. The germline V gene has CDR1 SGHDT and CDR2 YYEEEE. The junction had 12 bases not matched to a gene; V was cut back by 3 bases and J by 4 bases. CDR3 DNA sequence: TGTGCCAGCAGCTCGGGACAGGGTTTTGTGGGTCCAGATACGCAGTATTTT. This encodes CASSSGQGFVGPDTQYF.

The V and J genes are TRBV6-5 and TRBJ2-3, with TRBD2 matching over 11 bases. The length of the CDR3 is 15 residues. Germline V gene sequence: CDR1 MNHEY, CDR2 SVGAGI. With 6 bases clipped from V and 1 base from J, the junction kept 3 bases outside the gene matches. The CDR3 protein is CASRPLAGGTDTQYF. Here the CDR3 DNA reads TGTGCCAGCAGACCACTAGCGGGGGGCACAGATACGCAGTATTTT.

Concerning this clone itself: The junction differs from germline at one of its ends, possibly a read error. V usage is TRBV5-4 and J usage is TRBJ2-5, with TRBD2 matching 9 bases. This CDR3 has 14 amino acids. CDR1 and CDR2 (germline): SGHNT, YYREEE (reference sequence). CDR3 nucleotide sequence: TGTGCCAGCACCTTGGGACTAGCTCAAGAGACCCAGTACTTC. Its translation: CASTLGLAQETQYF.

The V gene is TRBV11-2, the J gene TRBJ1-1; D is ambiguous. Trimming cost V 4 bases and J 1 base, with 7 bases left between them. The CDR3 runs 13 residues. Germline CDR1 reads SGHAT; CDR2 reads FQNNGV. This chain's CDR3 is CASSSQENTEAFF. CDR3 bases: TGTGCCAGCAGCTCGCAGGAGAACACTGAAGCTTTCTTT.

The chain couples TRBV7-9 to TRBJ1-2; D is ambiguous. CDR3 length equals 13 residues. V lost 1 base, J lost 3 bases, and 6 bases lay in between. CDR1 is SEHNR and CDR2 is FQNEAQ in the germline V gene (reference sequence). The CDR3 sequence: CASSLEADYGYTF. CDR3 coding DNA: TGTGCCAGCAGCTTAGAGGCGGACTATGGCTACACCTTC.

The chain uses TRBV5-1 and TRBJ1-2; the match to TRBD1 covers 12 bases. Trimming took 4 bases from V and 8 from J; bases not matched to a gene: 3. The CDR3 has 13 amino acids. Germline V gene sequence: CDR1 SGHRS, CDR2 YFSETQ. CDR3 in amino acids: CASSTGTGGGYTF. The CDR3 region has the DNA TGCGCCAGCAGCACCGGGACAGGGGGCGGCTACACCTTC.

About this clone: Possible read error: a much larger clone is one base away. The chain joins TRBV7-9 to TRBJ2-3; D possibly corresponds to TRBD2 (6 bases). The V end lost 3 bases, the J end lost 0 bases, and 7 bases lay between the germline ends. CDR3 length: 14 amino acids. CDR1 is SEHNR and CDR2 is FQNEAQ in the germline V gene (reference sequence). The chain's CDR3 is CASSLAGSTDTQYF. The CDR3 DNA follows: TGTGCCAGCAGCTTGGCGGGGAGCACAGATACGCAGTATTTT.

The gene calls are TRBV10-3 and TRBJ1-4; TRBD1 might be the D (6 bases). CDR3 size: 15 residues. Germline CDR1 ENHRY, CDR2 SYGVKD. V gave up 6 bases and J gave up 4 bases, with 15 bases separating them. The CDR3 bases are TGTGCCATCAGCACCGGACAGCCGGGTAATGAAAAACTGTTTTTT. Amino acids: CAISTGQPGNEKLFF.

The chain recombines TRBV5-5 with TRBJ1-3, with D tentatively TRBD1 (6 bases). The length of the CDR3 is 15 residues. CDR1 and CDR2 (germline): SGHKS, YYEKEE (reference sequence). V lost 4 bases to trimming and J lost 0 bases, with 11 bases between them. Written as DNA, the CDR3 is TGTGCCAGCAGCCCACAGGGCTCCTCTGGAAACACCATATATTTT. Translating gives CASSPQGSSGNTIYF. The full variable domain, in which reference TRBV5-5 and TRBJ1-3 provide the parts outside the CDR3, is DAGVTQSPTHLIKTRGQQVTLRCSPISGHKSVSWYQQVLGQGPQFIFQYYEKEERGRGNFPDRFSARQFPNYSSELNVNALLLGDSALYLCASSPQGSSGNTIYFGEGSWLTVV.

The CDR3, as DNA: TGTGCCAGCTTTACAGAGAACACTGAAGCTTTCTTT. It translates to CASFTENTEAFF. The V gene is TRBV6-5, the J gene TRBJ1-1, with D hard to call. The CDR3 has 12 residues. Germline V gene data show CDR1 as MNHEY and CDR2 as SVGAGI. The V gene lost 8 bases and the J gene lost 1 base, with 8 bases spanning the gap.

This clone was counted between two and nine times. Additional DNA sequences in this sample encode the identical CDR3. V usage is TRBV5-1 and J usage is TRBJ2-3; 9 bases are a match to TRBD2. The length of the CDR3 is 16 residues. V shed 0 bases, J shed 1 base, and the junction held 3 bases outside the gene matches. Germline CDR1 SGHRS, CDR2 YFSETQ. The CDR3 coding sequence is TGCGCCAGCAGCTTGGCTTTAGCGGGGGGCACAGATACGCAGTATTTT. Encoded protein: CASSLALAGGTDTQYF.

This clone has a single count. The J gene is TRBJ1-2, the V gene TRBV6-5; tentative D call: TRBD1 (5 bases). This CDR3 is built from 13 residues. Germline CDR1 MNHEY, CDR2 SVGAGI. V lost 6 bases, J lost 1 base, and 9 bases lay in between. CDR3 amino acids: CASRTDLNYGYTF. DNA for the CDR3: TGTGCCAGCAGGACAGACCTTAACTATGGCTACACCTTC.

The chain has TRBV18 and TRBJ2-2, with TRBD1 matching over 9 bases. The CDR3 sequence is 15 residues long. The germline V gene has CDR1 KGHSH and CDR2 LQKENI. V lost 5 bases and J lost 4; bases outside the gene matches: 5. The CDR3 DNA reads as TGTGCCAGCTCATTACAGGGGGCGCGCACCGGGGAGCTGTTTTTT. It translates to CASSLQGARTGELFF. Variable domain in full (rest from reference TRBV18 and TRBJ2-2): NAGVMQNPRHLVRRRGQEARLRCSPMKGHSHVYWYRQLPEEGLKFMVYLQKENIIDESGMPKERFSAEFPKEGPSILRIQQVVRGDSAAYFCASSLQGARTGELFFGEGSRLTVL.

This rearrangement joins TRBV5-4 to TRBJ1-6; weak D call: TRBD1 (6 bases). Deletions cut 4 bases from V and 7 bases from J, with 18 bases between. The CDR3 consists of 16 residues. Germline values: CDR1 SGHNT, CDR2 YYREEE (reference sequence). CDR3 sequence (DNA): TGTGCCAGCAGCCCCGCACCGGACAGTAAAAATTCACCCCTCCACTTT. Translated, it gives CASSPAPDSKNSPLHF.

The chain couples TRBV7-8 to TRBJ1-2, with TRBD1 identical over 7 bases. Losses at the gene ends were 1 base for V and 10 bases for J; bases not matched to a gene: 6. Germline assignment: CDR1 SGHVS and CDR2 FQNEAQ. The CDR3 sequence is 13 residues long. The chain's CDR3 is CASSLGGTDFYTF. The CDR3 DNA follows: TGTGCCAGCAGCTTAGGGGGGACAGACTTCTACACCTTC.

The chain has TRBV5-4 and TRBJ2-3; 10 bases line up with TRBD2. Trimming removed 0 bases from V and 5 bases from J; junction bases left unmatched: 9. Per germline, CDR1 SGHNT and CDR2 YYREEE (reference sequence). The CDR3 totals 17 residues. In DNA form, the CDR3 reads TGTGCCAGCAGCTTGGCTCCCGGAGCGGGGGGGCAAGATACGCAGTATTTT. It specifies CASSLAPGAGGQDTQYF.

The J gene is TRBJ1-5, the V gene TRBV19, with D possibly TRBD1 on 6 matching bases. The V and J ends lost 5 bases and 4 bases respectively, with 9 bases between them. The germline gives CDR1 LNHDA, CDR2 SQIVND (reference sequence). The CDR3 length is 13 residues. The CDR3, as DNA: TGTGCCAGTAGTGCAGGGGCAAATCAGCCCCAGCATTTT. It translates to CASSAGANQPQHF. Filled out from reference TRBV19 and TRBJ1-5, the complete variable domain reads DGGITQSPKYLFRKEGQNVTLSCEQNLNHDAMYWYRQDPGQGLRLIYYSQIVNDFQKGDIAEGYSVSREKKESFPLTVTSAQKNPTAFYLCASSAGANQPQHFGDGTRLSIL.

V and J are TRBV11-3 and TRBJ2-2; 7 bases fit TRBD1. This CDR3 spans 14 amino acids. Germline V lookup: CDR1 SGHNT, CDR2 YENEEA. The trim removed 6 bases at V and 1 base at J, leaving 2 bases unmatched. CDR3 nucleotides: TGTGCCAGCAGACGACAGGGGAACACCGGGGAGCTGTTTTTT. Translated, it gives CASRRQGNTGELFF.

The chain joins TRBV20-1 to TRBJ1-1, with 9 positions matching TRBD1. With 3 bases clipped from V and 6 bases from J, the junction kept 11 bases outside the gene matches. The CDR3 consists of 15 residues. Germline lookup yields CDR1 DFQATT and CDR2 SNEGSKA (reference sequence). In nucleotides, the CDR3 is TGCAGTGCTAGTACTGGACAGGGGAGTATTCCTGAAGCTTTCTTT. As protein: CSASTGQGSIPEAFF.

CDR3 protein: CASSMIGGPGLRQETQYF. CDR3 DNA sequence: TGTGCCAGCAGTATGATCGGGGGGCCCGGCCTACGCCAAGAGACCCAGTACTTC. The chain combines TRBV27 with TRBJ2-5; weak D call: TRBD2 (7 bases). Germline-derived CDR1 and CDR2 are MNHEY and SMNVEV (reference sequence). V lost 5 bases and J lost 1, with 23 bases in between. The CDR3 has 18 amino acids.

V usage is TRBV7-9 and J usage is TRBJ1-1, with 7 positions matching TRBD1. CDR3 size: 15 residues. The germline V gene has CDR1 SEHNR and CDR2 FQNEAQ (reference sequence). The ends lost 5 bases at V and 11 bases at J; junction bases unmatched: 17. Written as DNA, the CDR3 is TGTGCCAGCAGCCCCTCGACAGGGAAGGGGATCGATGCTTTCTTT. It codes for CASSPSTGKGIDAFF. Together with reference TRBV7-9 and TRBJ1-1, the CDR3 gives the full variable domain: DTGVSQNPRHKITKRGQNVTFRCDPISEHNRLYWYRQTLGQGPEFLTYFQNEAQLEKSRLLSDRFSAERPKGSFSTLEIQRTEQGDSAMYLCASSPSTGKGIDAFFGQGTRLTVV.

Written as DNA, the CDR3 is TGTGCCAGCAGCTTGGACAGGGTTTTGAGTTTTGGGACCAAAAACATTCAGTACTTC. It codes for CASSLDRVLSFGTKNIQYF. This chain joins TRBV11-2 and TRBJ2-4, with 8 bases that match TRBD1. CDR1 is SGHAT, CDR2 FQNNGV, per germline. This CDR3 is 19 amino acids long. V dropped 3 bases and J dropped 2; count of bases not matched to a gene: 15.

This chain uses TRBV4-1 with TRBJ2-6, with D perhaps TRBD1 (5 bases). The length of the CDR3 is 18 residues. The germline gives CDR1 MGHRA, CDR2 YSYEKL. Trimming stripped 2 bases from V and 1 base from J, with 15 bases between. CDR3 in DNA: TGCGCCAGCAGCCAATCCGGACACAAGGTTTCTGGGGCCAACGTCCTGACTTTC. This codes for CASSQSGHKVSGANVLTF.

This clone appeared once. J is TRBJ2-5 and V is TRBV5-1; D gene unclear. Trimming cost V 0 bases and J 6 bases, with 12 bases left between them. In germline, CDR1 is SGHRS, CDR2 YFSETQ. The CDR3 covers 14 residues. CDR3 residues: CASSLDPPGKTQYF. The CDR3 DNA reads TGCGCCAGCAGCTTGGATCCCCCTGGCAAGACCCAGTACTTC.